This T cell receptor beta chain is drawn from a study of shared T cell receptors in the human thymus. Produced via immunoSEQ multiplex PCR; TCRdb's table is partial and in-frame only. The sample holds about 380,000 clones; roughly 94% are singletons and the top ten take about 0.02%. CDR1 is MDHEN, CDR2 SYDVKM, per germline. This CDR3 comprises 17 residues. V gave up 4 bases and J gave up 1 base, with 18 bases separating them. This TCR derives from a human donor. The chain links TRBV28 to TRBJ2-3; possible D gene TRBD2, 6 bases. Sequenced sample: thymocytes. The CDR3 loop is CASSSVAASECTDTQYF. CDR3 in DNA: TGTGCCAGCAGTTCGGTGGCGGCTAGCGAATGCACAGATACGCAGTATTTT.